These 7 T cell receptor beta chains were sequenced from one sample in a study of CD8 T cells in ankylosing spondylitis. General study results and limits: It appeared that ankylosing spondylitis blood was characterized by a TCR beta motif of about 8 highly homologous variants.

TCRdb independently ran MiXCR on the 5' RACE reads; one entry per CDR3 protein. Seen here are some 200,000 distinct CDR3 sequences, approximately 7.4% observed once, and the top ten hold approximately 14%. Their antigens remain unidentified. Sequenced input: blood, either unsorted or a sorted T cell fraction (not recorded which). Receptor source: a male donor with ankylosing spondylitis.

This clonotype was observed many times. The gene calls are TRBV12-3 or TRBV12-4 and TRBJ2-7; possible D gene TRBD2, 6 bases. This CDR3 spans 14 amino acids. Deletions cut 7 bases from V and 6 bases from J, with 19 bases between. The CDR3 protein is CASTLGGPSIEQYF. The CDR3 DNA follows: TGTGCCAGCACCCTGGGAGGCCCTTCGATCGAGCAGTACTTC.

The rearrangement links TRBV12-3 or TRBV12-4 to TRBJ2-7; D might be TRBD1 or TRBD2, each matching 7 bases. V was clipped by 3 bases and J by 4 bases, with 19 bases between them. The length of the CDR3 is 16 residues. Written as DNA, the CDR3 is TGTGCCAGCAGTTTCCCACCAGGGGGGGAACCATACGAGCAGTACTTC. It translates to CASSFPPGGEPYEQYF.

At least ten counts were recorded for this clonotype. The J gene is TRBJ2-1, the V gene TRBV28, with D unresolved. Per the germline V gene, CDR1 is MDHEN and CDR2 is SYDVKM. The CDR3 is 12 residues long. V was trimmed by 7 bases and J by 9 bases, leaving 13 bases between them. CDR3 in amino acids: CASNLSRGEQFF. The CDR3 DNA reads as TGTGCCAGCAATCTTAGTCGTGGTGAGCAGTTCTTC. The entire variable domain, with the rest obtained from reference TRBV28 and TRBJ2-1, is as follows: DVKVTQSSRYLVKRTGEKVFLECVQDMDHENMFWYRQDPGLGLRLIYFSYDVKMKEKGDIPEGYSVSREKKERFSLILESASTNQTSMYLCASNLSRGEQFFGPGTRLTVL.

This clonotype has only a few counts. The rearrangement links TRBV6-2 or TRBV6-3 to TRBJ2-1; 7 bases line up with TRBD2. V lost 2 bases, J lost 7 bases, and 8 bases stayed unmatched. CDR3 size: 15 residues. Germline lookup yields CDR1 MNHEY and CDR2 SVGEGT. The CDR3 loop reads CASSYRDYPRNEQFF. The CDR3 nucleotides are TGTGCCAGCAGTTACCGGGACTACCCCCGGAATGAGCAGTTCTTC.

This clonotype was recorded at least ten times. The chain carries TRBV6-4 and TRBJ2-1; TRBD1 might be the D (5 bases). Germline CDR1 MRHNA, CDR2 SNTAGT. The V gene lost 4 bases and the J gene lost 6 bases, with 13 bases spanning the gap. CDR3 length equals 14 residues. The CDR3 DNA is TGTGCCAGCAGTGGGTTTTTAGGGGTCAATGAGCAGTTCTTC. Its protein product is CASSGFLGVNEQFF.

This clonotype was observed many times. The genes are TRBV6-1 and TRBJ2-2; D gene ambiguous. CDR3 length: 14 residues. Deletions cut 9 bases from V and 0 bases from J, with 11 bases between. The germline gives CDR1 MNHNS, CDR2 SASEGT. The CDR3 sequence is CASRPATNTGELFF. The DNA of the CDR3 is TGTGCCAGTAGACCGGCGACGAACACCGGGGAGCTGTTTTTT.

There are many counts of this clonotype. The chain employs TRBV11-1 and TRBJ2-1; 8 bases fit TRBD2. This CDR3 has 18 amino acids. V lost 3 bases and J lost 4; bases outside the gene matches: 14. CDR1 is SGHAT, CDR2 FQDESV, per germline (reference sequence). The CDR3 protein is CASSFTPLAGGLYNEQFF. CDR3 sequence (DNA): TGTGCCAGCAGCTTCACCCCCTTGGCGGGAGGTCTTTACAATGAGCAGTTCTTC.